The entry below describes one TCR beta chain. This clone came up a few times. Its antigen target is currently unknown. Base qualities are missing; no much larger clone stands one base away. Library construction relied on the immunoSEQ multiplex PCR assay. A mixture of 60 forward primers for TCR Vbeta segments and 13 reverse primers for TCR Jbeta segments was used in the multiplex PCR. Amplification of the CDR3 region of rearranged TCR beta genes was performed with a multiplex PCR assay on genomic DNA. The Illumina HiSeq System was used to sequence the amplified TCR beta libraries as 87-base-pair reads. The study's own analysis went as follows. A later analysis tallied around 82 million unique TCR beta chains across the roughly 610 repertoires, and around 9.9 million of those chains were shared by two or more donors. Raw reads were error-corrected and collapsed into unique sequences with a nearest-neighbor algorithm that merged closely related sequences to remove PCR and sequencing errors. Alignment of CDR3 sequences to IMGT reference sequences was used to assign V, D and J gene segments. Each retained sequence needed at least a six-nucleotide match to both a V gene segment and a J gene segment. Rearrangements were classified as productive when the CDR3 lacked stop codons and remained in frame with V and J, and all other rearrangements were classified as non-productive. Following IMGT convention, CDR3 was defined as the stretch from the second conserved V-encoded cysteine to the conserved J-encoded phenylalanine. Sequences without an unambiguous match to a single V gene segment were excluded from the earlier analysis of 500 to 700 of the donors. An earlier analysis of some 610 of the donors called V segments functional above 56.7% productive rearrangements and segregating when the between-donor standard deviation exceeded 5%. A statistical classification framework was built to diagnose cytomegalovirus status from the catalog of TCR beta chain sequences. In a later analysis, V and J genes were assigned by comparing TCR nucleotide sequences against IMGT/GENE-DB human TR gene sequences. Using the TCRdist pipeline, a later analysis assigned CDR3 sequences along with most-parsimonious VDJ recombination scenarios. In a later analysis, each TCR beta chain was defined by its CDR3 amino acid sequence together with its V-gene family, and reads lacking a unique V-gene family were excluded. To address suspected cross-contamination and a sequencing artifact, a later analysis removed some 620 highly shared, low-generation-probability nucleotide sequences. In a later analysis, a clonal expansion index was calculated for each public chain from normalized within-repertoire ranks of inferred template counts. In a later analysis, generation probabilities were computed using a VDJ recombination model fitted to out-of-frame rearrangements, and the results were checked against IGoR. In a later analysis, TCR-TCR, TCR-HLA and TCR-CMV co-occurrence was scored with hypergeometric tests, and a repertoire-size bias correction was applied to TCR pairs. False discovery rates were estimated in a later analysis by permuting HLA or CMV assignments 20 times. A later analysis grouped co-occurring TCRs with DBSCAN, adding TCRdist sequence similarity when clustering within HLA-allele-positive subsets. For co-occurrence clustering, repertoires with fewer than 30,000 or more than 120,000 public chains were excluded, along with four to six repertoires with anomalous nucleotide sharing. As stored in TCRdb, this immuneACCESS dataset retains in-frame rearrangements with V and J assigned. A fraction of the clones does not appear; measured against another copy, unresolved V genes explain less than half of the discrepancy, and the remainder lacks a known reason. Clonal size and the V and J genes are those of that table, whereas D and trimming came from the DNA. In this sample the table shows about 100,000 clones, 65% to 80% of which occur a single time. The biggest ten clones account for approximately 5.3% of the sample.

The sample comes from a study of cytomegalovirus exposure and HLA in healthy donors (TCRdb year 2017). For the wider study: An earlier analysis of under 600 of the donors reported approximately 270 Gb of sequence data and around 110 million unique TCR beta sequences from about 179 million T cells. High-throughput TCR immunosequencing, statistical association of individual TCRs with disease status, and machine learning were combined to predict cytomegalovirus infection status. Among about 360 genotyped donors of the cohort, an average of around 240,000 unique TCR beta nucleotide sequences were sequenced per donor, approximately 20% of them non-productive. A later genetic analysis took genome-wide SNP genotypes for about 55% of the 666 donors and used that subset as a discovery cohort. HLA typing covered class I and class II loci at four-digit resolution. Rather than drawing on any new phenotypic data, the later analysis identified candidate immune exposures from TCR beta sequences and the way those sequences occurred across donors. The study was designed to test whether signatures of past pathogen exposure could be identified by cataloging public T cell receptors. In an earlier analysis of 500 to 650 of the donors, high-throughput TCR beta sequencing was used to judge whether each TCR beta V gene segment behaved as functional or pseudogenic. Of the roughly 410 genotyped donors, 80% to 90% were placed in the genetic ancestry cluster associated with self-reported Caucasian donors. A later analysis re-examined previously published TCR beta repertoires from roughly 720 donors and added high-resolution HLA genotyping to investigate patterns of TCR occurrence. The number of donors typed differed by locus, with about 629-630 for A, B, C, DRB1 and DQB1, over 500 for DQA1, nearly 610 for DPA1, and 450 to 480 for DPB1. Donor age, sex, ethnicity and CMV serostatus were compiled alongside the repertoire data. All discovery cohort repertoires had been generated using a single sequencing platform. The study used immunosequencing to profile the T cell repertoires of around 600 subjects and linked those repertoires to cytomegalovirus serostatus. Along with the approximately 620-subject first cohort, a separate validation cohort of some 130 different subjects was used. An early release that covered some 640 HLA-typed donors contained approximately 290 gigabases of sequencing data and around 80 million unique TCR sequences. Roughly 5 DR-DQ haplotypes were handled as single units for association and clustering, since linkage in the cohort was strong.

The cohort comprised some 730 healthy bone marrow donors. All cohort members were sampled while nominally healthy, although unrecorded immune exposures were likely present. The donor tested CMV seropositive and was one of the 289 seropositive cohort members. A peripheral blood sample was collected from each donor, and TCR beta sequencing was performed on peripheral blood mononuclear cells. The Qiagen DNeasy Blood Extraction Kit was used to extract genomic DNA from the blood cell samples. General findings and caveats noted by the study authors: According to a later analysis, TCR association rates differed among HLA loci, with DRB1 alleles showing the most associated TCRs and HLA-C alleles showing the fewest. An earlier analysis of around 500 of the donors showed that most TCR beta V segments appeared in productive rearrangements either about 87% or about 30% of the time, which broadly matched IMGT annotations. Most CMV-associated TCR beta chains appeared to be HLA-restricted in a later analysis, and the HLA associations seemed to be driven largely by CMV exposure. The classifier was reported to diagnose cytomegalovirus status with high specificity and sensitivity in both the original and validation cohorts. According to a later analysis, parvovirus B19, influenza, CMV and Epstein-Barr virus appeared linked to several top co-occurrence clusters. A further reported finding was that TCR beta sequences accurately predicted the HLA-A and HLA-B alleles for most subjects in the first cohort. Specific HLA alleles were associated with about 17,000 TCR beta sequences at a false discovery rate of 0.05 in a later analysis. According to the authors, the approach could potentially be generalized to other disease states and immunological phenotypes. When HLA alleles, especially DR and DQ, strongly co-occurred, TCR associations were difficult to assign to individual alleles. Compared with equally common non-associated chains, HLA-associated TCR beta chains in a later analysis were more clonally expanded and had lower generation probabilities. Because counts were too low, some 17 rarely observed V segments, including chromosome 9 orphons, were left out of the earlier analysis of a few hundred of the donors. A cluster of highly shared sequence variants was judged likely to represent a technical artifact of the sequencing pipeline. Compared with the roughly 700-donor mean, donors in an Asian-associated ancestry cluster had fewer N-insertions in productive TCRs, according to a later genetic analysis. Correlated functional status among segregating V segments might reflect linkage disequilibrium, but an unknown experimental factor could not be ruled out. Sequencing depth was assumed to be roughly uniform across donors in the presence/absence analyses, though that assumption may not hold. CMV serostatus was the only immune exposure information available for the cohort. The study gave a list of about 170 TCR beta chains associated with cytomegalovirus. In vitro tests confirmed that a few of the cytomegalovirus-associated TCR beta chains recognize cytomegalovirus antigens. Because HLA typing was missing for some donors at each locus, association tests included only the typed subset. V-gene and J-gene trimming of TCR beta chains was associated with a missense DCLRE1C variant in a later genetic analysis, and the association was replicated in an independent cohort. Most TCR sequences were observed very rarely across donors, whereas some public TCRs were present in many individuals. In this cohort, only TCR beta chains were sequenced, and detectable features were limited by the absence of alpha or paired-chain data.

The sequence was collected from a female donor in good health and CMV-seropositive. Material for sequencing was PBMCs.

The nucleotide sequence is TGTGCCAGCAGCCAACTAGCGGGGGGCCTAGATACGCAGTATTTT. It encodes CASSQLAGGLDTQYF. The sequence is built from TRBV2 and TRBJ2-3; a stretch of 12 junction bases matches TRBD2. The CDR3 measures 15 amino acids from cysteine to phenylalanine. Only the CDR3 DNA is retained, 45 bases long and in frame from the first base. Relative to germline, V is missing 6 bases and J is missing 5 bases, with 6 bases of the junction outside any gene match. Taken from the germline V gene, the CDR1 and CDR2 loops are SNHLY and FYNNEI.